Presented here are 25 T cell receptor beta chains from one specimen sequenced in a study of T-cell memory formation after mild COVID-19. In TCRdb, the 5' RACE reads were re-called with MiXCR into one record per CDR3 protein. This table holds about 560,000 distinct CDR3 sequences, around 15% found once. Sequencing was performed on PBMCs or a T cell subset sorted from them (not recorded which). The receptors here all came from an adult woman who had mild COVID-19 (a few samples of this study predate the infection). Cell type and time point are not known.

The genes are TRBV29-1 and TRBJ1-3; tentatively, D is TRBD1 (6 bases). The CDR3 runs 15 residues. The V gene lost 7 bases and the J gene lost 0 bases, with 16 bases spanning the gap. Germline CDR1 is SQVTM and CDR2 is ANQGSEA. CDR3 sequence reads: CSGEGDGSSGNTIYF. CDR3 DNA sequence: TGCAGCGGCGAGGGGGACGGAAGCTCTGGAAACACCATATATTTT.

This clonotype showed up just a few times. The CDR3 loop reads CASSFRPGGPYGYTF. CDR3 DNA sequence: TGTGCCAGCAGCTTTAGGCCAGGGGGTCCCTATGGCTACACCTTC. The chain carries TRBV5-5 and TRBJ1-2; TRBD1 matches at 7 bases. The CDR3 is 15 residues long. The V and J ends lost 2 bases and 4 bases, in that order; junction bases with no gene match: 8. CDR1 is SGHKS, CDR2 YYEKEE, per germline (reference sequence).

This clonotype was detected a few times. The chain recombines TRBV7-9 with TRBJ2-6; TRBD1 agrees at 11 bases. CDR1 and CDR2 from the germline V gene are SEHNR and FQNEAQ (reference sequence). The junction had 13 bases not matched to a gene; V was cut back by 6 bases and J by 3 bases. The CDR3 spans 19 residues. CDR3 nucleotide sequence: TGTGCCAGCAGTAGTGAAAGGACAGGGGGCGCATTTGGGGCCAACGTCCTGACTTTC. This translates into CASSSERTGGAFGANVLTF.

This clonotype has just a few counts. The gene calls are TRBV20-1 and TRBJ1-2; a weak D match, TRBD1 (5 bases). There are 14 residues in the CDR3. Trimming left V 2 bases short and J 4 bases short, with 14 bases between. Germline CDR1 and CDR2: DFQATT and SNEGSKA (reference sequence). In DNA form, the CDR3 reads TGCAGTGCTAGACGCGGGACCGACCTCTATGGCTACACCTTC. Protein sequence: CSARRGTDLYGYTF.

The chain links TRBV27 to TRBJ1-1; 8 nucleotides line up with TRBD1. The CDR3 consists of 13 residues. Germline CDR1 reads MNHEY; CDR2 reads SMNVEV (reference sequence). V was clipped by 2 bases and J by 5 bases; unmatched bases: 1. The CDR3 loop is CASSLHRGTEAFF. In nucleotides, the CDR3 is TGTGCCAGCAGTTTACACAGGGGGACTGAAGCTTTCTTT.

This clonotype was detected only a few times. The rearrangement links TRBV12-3 or TRBV12-4 to TRBJ1-1; the D is unclear. V dropped 6 bases and J dropped 4 bases, with 30 bases sitting between them. This CDR3 has 19 amino acids. DNA of the CDR3: TGTGCCAGCAGGTACCCAATACCATTTAGGAGGCACGGTGGCACTGAAGCTTTCTTT. It yields the protein CASRYPIPFRRHGGTEAFF.

The chain couples TRBV15 to TRBJ2-3; D unclear. Trimming took off 1 base at V and 1 base at J, with 6 bases between the two ends. Germline values: CDR1 LNHNV, CDR2 YYDKDF (reference sequence). The CDR3 has 14 amino acids. CDR3 residues: CATSRVPRTDTQYF. The CDR3 coding sequence is TGTGCCACCAGCAGAGTTCCTCGCACAGATACGCAGTATTTT. Supplemented by reference TRBV15 and TRBJ2-3, the full variable domain reads DAMVIQNPRYQVTQFGKPVTLSCSQTLNHNVMYWYQQKSSQAPKLLFHYYDKDFNNEADTPDNFQSRRPNTSFCFLDIRSPGLGDTAMYLCATSRVPRTDTQYFGPGTRLTVL.

The chain carries TRBV5-1 and TRBJ2-5, with 8 bases matching TRBD1. CDR3 length equals 15 residues. Germline lookup yields CDR1 SGHRS and CDR2 YFSETQ. The ends lost 4 bases at V and 4 bases at J; junction bases unmatched: 9. CDR3 sequence: CASSKGQGFAETQYF. The CDR3 DNA reads as TGCGCCAGCAGCAAAGGACAGGGCTTCGCAGAGACCCAGTACTTC.

This clonotype has at least ten counts. The gene calls are TRBV5-1 and TRBJ2-1; 11 bases align to TRBD2. J gave up 6 bases and V 9 bases, and 5 bases lay outside the gene matches. CDR3 length: 13 residues. Looked up from germline, CDR1 is SGHRS and CDR2 is YFSETQ. CDR3 sequence (DNA): TGCGCCACCACTAGCGGGAGTCGCAATGAGCAGTTCTTC. Protein: CATTSGSRNEQFF.

This clonotype was detected a few times. V is TRBV29-1 and J is TRBJ2-3; TRBD2 agrees at 12 bases. Germline V gene data show CDR1 as SQVTM and CDR2 as ANQGSEA. The CDR3 is made up of 16 amino acids. V was clipped by 4 bases and J by 8 bases; unmatched bases: 13. The CDR3 nucleotides read TGCAGCGTTGCAGCTGGACTAGCGGGAACGGGTGGTACGCAGTATTTT. Translating gives CSVAAGLAGTGGTQYF.

The chain recombines TRBV20-1 with TRBJ2-3; perhaps TRBD1 as D (5 bases). Germline loops: CDR1 DFQATT, CDR2 SNEGSKA (reference sequence). This CDR3 region has 14 residues. With 1 base removed from V and 2 bases from J, the gap between germline ends came to 10 bases. Written as DNA, the CDR3 is TGCAGTGCTAGAGTAGCAGGGTCCACAGATACGCAGTATTTT. It encodes CSARVAGSTDTQYF.

This clonotype was seen more than once but under ten times. The J gene is TRBJ2-2, the V gene TRBV5-1; D might be TRBD2 (5 bases). The V end was cut by 4 bases, the J end by 2 bases, with 12 bases between. The germline gives CDR1 SGHRS, CDR2 YFSETQ. The CDR3 sequence is 15 residues long. The CDR3 nucleotides are TGCGCCAGCAGCCGACCGGACTCAAACACCGGGGAGCTGTTTTTT. This encodes CASSRPDSNTGELFF.

This chain links TRBV12-3 or TRBV12-4 with TRBJ1-2, with D perhaps matching TRBD1 (5 bases). Trimming removed 6 bases from V and 8 bases from J, with 16 bases in between. The CDR3 covers 13 residues. CDR3 DNA sequence: TGTGCCAGCAGCGCCCAGAGGGGAGGAGGCTACACCTTC. It specifies CASSAQRGGGYTF.

This clonotype was counted between two and nine times. The rearrangement links TRBV7-9 to TRBJ2-7, with D perhaps TRBD1 or TRBD2 (5 bases each). CDR3 length: 15 residues. Germline V lookup: CDR1 SEHNR, CDR2 FQNEAQ (reference sequence). V gave up 5 bases and J gave up 2 bases, with 16 bases separating them. The CDR3 sequence: CASSPKSGAAYEQYF. The CDR3 DNA is TGTGCCAGCAGCCCGAAGTCCGGGGCCGCCTACGAGCAGTACTTC.

The chain is built from TRBV5-1 and TRBJ2-1; D not certain. V dropped 4 bases and J dropped 8 bases, with 10 bases sitting between them. The CDR3 has 12 residues. The germline V gene has CDR1 SGHRS and CDR2 YFSETQ. CDR3 in amino acids: CASSPPSDEQFF. CDR3 bases: TGCGCCAGCAGCCCTCCTAGTGATGAGCAGTTCTTC.

This clonotype was seen a few times. This chain links TRBV10-3 with TRBJ2-1, with 10 positions matching TRBD2. Germline-derived CDR1 and CDR2 are ENHRY and SYGVKD. V dropped 3 bases and J dropped 10; count of bases not matched to a gene: 9. The CDR3 is 15 amino acids. Here the CDR3 DNA reads TGTGCCATCAGTGATGGTGGTAGCGGGAGGACCGAGCAGTTCTTC. Translation: CAISDGGSGRTEQFF.

The chain links TRBV9 to TRBJ2-3; 9 nucleotides align to TRBD1. J was trimmed by 6 bases and V by 8 bases; bases with no gene match: 13. In germline, CDR1 is SGDLS, CDR2 YYNGEE. CDR3 length: 15 residues. Here the CDR3 reads CASGLTGQGLDTQYF. The CDR3 DNA reads as TGTGCCAGTGGATTGACGGGACAGGGTTTGGATACGCAGTATTTT.

The chain uses TRBV24-1 and TRBJ2-1, with TRBD2 identical over 8 bases. The CDR3 runs 13 residues. V trimming: 7 bases; J trimming: 4 bases; junction bases outside the gene matches: 2. Germline V gives CDR1 KGHDR, CDR2 SFDVKD. The CDR3: CATRASGYNEQFF. In nucleotides, the CDR3 is TGTGCCACCAGAGCTAGCGGGTACAATGAGCAGTTCTTC.

The chain is built from TRBV30 and TRBJ2-5; D might be TRBD2 (5 bases). The V gene's germline CDR1 is GTSNPN and CDR2 SVGIG (reference sequence). The CDR3 is 13 amino acids. V was clipped by 2 bases and J by 5 bases, with 12 bases between them. The CDR3 here is CAWSRRGLETQYF. The DNA of the CDR3 is TGTGCCTGGAGTCGACGGGGATTGGAGACCCAGTACTTC.

This clonotype was found a few times. J is TRBJ1-6 and V is TRBV18; the D is unclear. The V gene's germline CDR1 is KGHSH and CDR2 LQKENI. The CDR3 has 13 amino acids. V dropped 8 bases and J dropped 1 base, with 6 bases sitting between them. CDR3 sequence (DNA): TGTGCCAGCGGCCGGTCCTATAATTCACCCCTCCACTTT. Protein sequence: CASGRSYNSPLHF. The full variable domain, in which reference TRBV18 and TRBJ1-6 provide the parts outside the CDR3, is NAGVMQNPRHLVRRRGQEARLRCSPMKGHSHVYWYRQLPEEGLKFMVYLQKENIIDESGMPKERFSAEFPKEGPSILRIQQVVRGDSAAYFCASGRSYNSPLHFGNGTRLTVT.

The chain is built from TRBV5-6 and TRBJ2-1; 7 bases map to TRBD2. V gave up 4 bases and J gave up 1 base; unmatched junction bases: 8. This CDR3 region has 16 residues. Looked up from germline, CDR1 is SGHDT and CDR2 is YYEEEE. CDR3 protein: CASSKISGNSYNEQFF. CDR3 bases: TGTGCCAGCAGCAAAATAAGCGGGAATTCCTACAATGAGCAGTTCTTC.

This rearrangement joins TRBV4-2 to TRBJ2-7, with D unclear. The CDR3 sequence is 14 residues long. Germline V gene lookup returns CDR1 LGHNA and CDR2 YNFKEQ. Trimming stripped 0 bases from V and 1 base from J, with 7 bases between. This CDR3 is CASSQDPPSYEQYF. DNA for the CDR3: TGTGCCAGCAGCCAAGATCCCCCTTCCTACGAGCAGTACTTC.

V usage is TRBV5-1 and J usage is TRBJ1-1, with TRBD1 matching 7 bases. Germline V gene data show CDR1 as SGHRS and CDR2 as YFSETQ. The J segment lost 4 bases and the V segment lost 5 bases, leaving 8 bases of the junction unmatched. This CDR3 has 14 residues. CDR3 in DNA: TGCGCCAGCAGACGCGACAGGGATAGCACTGAAGCTTTCTTT. Amino acid sequence: CASRRDRDSTEAFF.

Many counts were recorded for this clonotype. As DNA, the CDR3 is TGTGCCAGCAGCCGACCGGGACAGGATAGCTCCTACAATGAGCAGTTCTTC. Translating it yields CASSRPGQDSSYNEQFF. The V and J genes are TRBV7-8 and TRBJ2-1, with 8 positions matching TRBD1. Trimming removed 5 bases from V and 0 bases from J; junction bases left unmatched: 9. Germline V lookup: CDR1 SGHVS, CDR2 FQNEAQ. The CDR3 extends over 17 amino acids.

This clonotype was counted between two and nine times. V and J are TRBV7-9 and TRBJ2-7; 8 positions match TRBD1. J gave up 3 bases and V 8 bases, and 9 bases lay outside the gene matches. CDR1 is SEHNR and CDR2 is FQNEAQ in the germline V gene (reference sequence). The CDR3 contains 14 residues. The CDR3 coding sequence is TGTGCCAGCGAGGCGGGGACAGGAATCTACGAGCAGTACTTC. Translating it yields CASEAGTGIYEQYF.